The sequence of this T cell receptor beta chain was determined in a study of cytomegalovirus exposure and HLA in healthy donors. On the study more broadly: The roughly 130 validation repertoires, a later analysis reported, used the same platform as the 666 repertoires from the first cohort. Study observations and caveats: In vitro experiments confirmed that three CMV-associated chains were specific for CMV antigens.

CDR3 length: 16 amino acids. Germline CDR1 MNHEY, CDR2 SMNVEV (reference sequence). V was pared by 0 bases and J by 0 bases, with 2 bases of the junction left unmatched. A single count supports this clone. Its target is not known. Profiled with immunoSEQ multiplex PCR; TCRdb holds only in-frame clones, not every one. This sample has 200,000 or so clones, with 87% found just once. Sequencing was done on a sample of PBMCs. This clonotype originated in a woman between 18 and 29 years old in good health and CMV-seropositive. The chain combines TRBV27 with TRBJ2-1; 7 nucleotides match TRBD2. Written as DNA, the CDR3 is TGTGCCAGCAGTTTATCAGCGGGAAGCTCCTACAATGAGCAGTTCTTC. It specifies CASSLSAGSSYNEQFF.